What follows are 22 T cell receptor beta chains derived from one specimen sequenced in a study of T-cell reconstitution after alpha-beta-depleted transplantation in children. As it was prepared, the TCRbeta library received unique molecular identifiers. TCRdb redid the calling of the PCR reads with MiXCR, one entry per CDR3 protein. The profile shows 260,000 or so distinct CDR3 sequences, 12% of them singletons. Source: PBMCs from the stem cell graft donor, taken from the stem cell graft. The receptors stem from a human donor who donated a stem cell graft to a child with acute lymphoblastic leukemia.

This clonotype was picked up many times. This chain links TRBV20-1 with TRBJ2-1, with 7 bases matching TRBD1. The CDR3 sequence is 11 residues long. CDR1 and CDR2 from the germline V gene are DFQATT and SNEGSKA (reference sequence). After removal of 0 bases from V and 14 bases from J, the junction contained 4 bases not matched to a gene. CDR3 protein: CSARDGTVEFF. The DNA of the CDR3 is TGCAGTGCTAGAGACGGGACAGTTGAGTTCTTC.

The chain recombines TRBV20-1 with TRBJ2-5; TRBD2 matches at 9 bases. The CDR3 has 17 amino acids. The V and J ends lost 0 bases and 4 bases, in that order; junction bases with no gene match: 12. The V gene's germline CDR1 is DFQATT and CDR2 SNEGSKA (reference sequence). The CDR3 reads CSAREPGGRAERETQYF. The CDR3 nucleotides are TGCAGTGCTAGAGAGCCCGGCGGGAGGGCCGAACGAGAGACCCAGTACTTC.

This chain uses TRBV24-1 with TRBJ1-2; no reliable D call. Germline CDR1 KGHDR, CDR2 SFDVKD. CDR3 length: 13 amino acids. V lost 3 bases and J 4 bases, leaving 8 bases between the germline ends. CDR3 bases: TGTGCCACCAGTGATCCGCCTTTCTATGGCTACACCTTC. This sequence encodes CATSDPPFYGYTF.

This clonotype was found many times. The rearrangement uses TRBV5-1 and TRBJ2-2; 8 bases fit TRBD1. Germline CDR1 is SGHRS and CDR2 is YFSETQ. After removal of 2 bases from V and 1 base from J, the junction contained 4 bases not matched to a gene. This CDR3 contains 16 residues. CDR3 in DNA: TGCGCCAGCAGCTTTCTCGGACAGGGGAACACCGGGGAGCTGTTTTTT. This translates into CASSFLGQGNTGELFF.

The chain is built from TRBV4-3 and TRBJ2-2; no clear D gene. The length of the CDR3 is 15 residues. Germline-derived CDR1 and CDR2 are LGHNA and YSLEER. Trimming removed 0 bases at V and 1 base at J, with 6 bases between. The CDR3, as DNA: TGCGCCAGCAGCCAAGAAGCTGTGAACACCGGGGAGCTGTTTTTT. Protein: CASSQEAVNTGELFF.

The V gene is TRBV20-1, the J gene TRBJ2-7; 8 bases map to TRBD1. The V segment lost 5 bases and the J segment 4 bases; nucleotides outside the gene matches: 7. Per the germline V gene, CDR1 is DFQATT and CDR2 is SNEGSKA (reference sequence). The CDR3 covers 13 residues. This CDR3 is CSADGTGRYEQYF. CDR3 DNA: TGCAGTGCTGACGGGACAGGAAGGTACGAGCAGTACTTC.

This clonotype came up many times. The rearrangement uses TRBV27 and TRBJ2-3; D is uncertain. The V end was cut by 6 bases, the J end by 2 bases, with 9 bases between. Germline-derived CDR1 and CDR2 are MNHEY and SMNVEV (reference sequence). The CDR3 contains 13 residues. CDR3 in amino acids: CASSPALTDTQYF. The CDR3 nucleotides are TGTGCCAGCAGCCCCGCCCTCACAGATACGCAGTATTTT.

This clonotype was picked up many times. CDR3 nucleotides: TGTGCCAGCTCAGAACAGCGGCGGCAAGGCTACACCTTC. Translated: CASSEQRRQGYTF. The chain is built from TRBV18 and TRBJ1-2, with unresolved D. Germline lookup yields CDR1 KGHSH and CDR2 LQKENI. V lost 5 bases and J 8 bases, leaving 15 bases between the germline ends. CDR3 length: 13 residues. The complete variable domain, with remaining parts taken from reference TRBV18 and TRBJ1-2, reads NAGVMQNPRHLVRRRGQEARLRCSPMKGHSHVYWYRQLPEEGLKFMVYLQKENIIDESGMPKERFSAEFPKEGPSILRIQQVVRGDSAAYFCASSEQRRQGYTFGSGTRLTVV.

This clonotype was observed many times. The chain uses TRBV7-2 and TRBJ2-3, with 10 bases lining up with TRBD2. Germline-derived CDR1 and CDR2 are SGHTA and FQGNSA. The CDR3 covers 15 residues. V lost 8 bases, J lost 5 bases, and 10 bases stayed unmatched. The CDR3 loop is CASSRQGLALDTQYF. The CDR3 nucleotides are TGTGCCAGCTCCCGGCAGGGACTAGCGTTAGATACGCAGTATTTT.

This clonotype was seen a few times. The rearrangement joins TRBV20-1 to TRBJ2-2; 10 bases match TRBD2. This CDR3 is built from 15 residues. Per germline, CDR1 DFQATT and CDR2 SNEGSKA (reference sequence). J gave up 6 bases and V 1 base, and 5 bases lay outside the gene matches. This chain's CDR3 is CSARGLAGVAGELFF. The CDR3, as DNA: TGCAGTGCTAGAGGTCTAGCGGGAGTCGCCGGGGAGCTGTTTTTT.

This clonotype was seen many times. The chain has TRBV27 and TRBJ1-1; 11 bases are a match to TRBD1. The CDR3 runs to 18 residues. Germline CDR1 and CDR2: MNHEY and SMNVEV (reference sequence). Losses at the gene ends were 2 bases for V and 1 base for J; bases not matched to a gene: 9. CDR3: CASSLTGQGVGKNTEAFF. DNA for the CDR3: TGTGCCAGCAGTTTAACGGGACAGGGGGTGGGGAAGAACACTGAAGCTTTCTTT.

This clonotype has ten or more counts. The V gene is TRBV9, the J gene TRBJ2-4; D perhaps matches TRBD1 (5 bases). Deletions cut 4 bases from V and 4 bases from J, with 12 bases between. CDR3 length equals 14 residues. Per germline, CDR1 SGDLS and CDR2 YYNGEE. CDR3 residues: CASSPNAGKNIQYF. The CDR3 DNA reads as TGTGCCAGCAGCCCCAACGCAGGGAAAAACATTCAGTACTTC.

The table lists this clonotype with a count of one. Just one base apart from a much larger clone, this may be a read error. The chain links TRBV29-1 to TRBJ1-5; possible D gene TRBD1, 5 bases. The CDR3 length is 12 residues. Trimming pared 7 bases from V and 0 bases from J, leaving 7 bases between. Germline CDR1 SQVTM, CDR2 ANQGSEA. The CDR3 sequence is CSAQVSNQPQHF. The CDR3 DNA follows: TGCAGCGCACAGGTTAGCAATCAGCCCCAGCATTTT. Based on the CDR3 plus reference TRBV29-1 and TRBJ1-5, the full variable domain is SAVISQKPSRDICQRGTSLTIQCQVDSQVTMMFWYRQQPGQSLTLIATANQGSEATYESGFVIDKFPISRPNLTFSTLTVSNMSPEDSSIYLCSAQVSNQPQHFGDGTRLSIL.

In this sample, this clonotype turned up many times. The rearrangement joins TRBV7-2 to TRBJ2-4, with D possibly TRBD1 on 5 matching bases. Trimming stripped 6 bases from V and 0 bases from J, with 12 bases between. The CDR3 loop spans 15 amino acids. In germline, CDR1 is SGHTA, CDR2 FQGNSA. The CDR3 DNA reads TGTGCCAGCAGTCGACAGCACTTAGCCAAAAACATTCAGTACTTC. It yields the protein CASSRQHLAKNIQYF.

In this sample, this clonotype turned up many times. The chain uses TRBV10-3 and TRBJ2-7; tentatively, D is TRBD1 (5 bases). This CDR3 is 12 amino acids long. Germline CDR1 and CDR2: ENHRY and SYGVKD. V lost 4 bases, J lost 6 bases, and 10 bases lay in between. CDR3 sequence reads: CAISGAGSEQYF. The CDR3 bases are TGTGCCATCAGTGGGGCAGGGTCCGAGCAGTACTTC.

With respect to this clonotype: This may come from a read error, since a much larger clone is one base off. The chain employs TRBV20-1 and TRBJ2-1; TRBD2 aligns across 10 bases. In germline, CDR1 is DFQATT, CDR2 SNEGSKA (reference sequence). CDR3 length: 13 amino acids. V trimming: 3 bases; J trimming: 7 bases; junction bases outside the gene matches: 3. The CDR3 loop reads CSASCSGGNEQFF. CDR3 DNA sequence: TGCAGTGCTAGCTGTAGCGGGGGGAATGAGCAGTTCTTC.

Remarks on this clonotype: A much larger clone differs from this one at a single base, so this may be a read error. V gene TRBV29-1 combines with J gene TRBJ2-1; 11 positions match TRBD2. CDR1 and CDR2 from the germline V gene are SQVTM and ANQGSEA. The CDR3 sequence is 13 residues long. The CDR3 spells CGAGLAEINEQFF. DNA for the CDR3: TGCGGCGCGGGACTAGCGGAAATCAATGAGCAGTTCTTC.

This clonotype was seen ten or more times. This chain joins TRBV11-2 and TRBJ2-7; D may be TRBD1 or TRBD2 (5 bases each). Germline lookup yields CDR1 SGHAT and CDR2 FQNNGV. CDR3 length: 13 residues. V was cut by 1 base and J by 7 bases, with 11 bases left in between. The CDR3 sequence: CASSLAGTGEQYF. The CDR3 nucleotides are TGTGCCAGCAGCTTAGCGGGGACGGGGGAGCAGTACTTC.

This clonotype was observed many times. The chain carries TRBV5-5 and TRBJ2-1; TRBD2 agrees at 7 bases. Germline trimming cut 2 bases from V and 3 bases from J; bases unmatched to any gene: 8. The V gene's germline CDR1 is SGHKS and CDR2 YYEKEE (reference sequence). This CDR3 has 16 residues. The CDR3 region is CASSFGRLAVYNEQFF. CDR3 DNA: TGTGCCAGCAGCTTCGGCCGCCTAGCGGTCTACAATGAGCAGTTCTTC.

This clonotype came up many times. The V and J genes are TRBV29-1 and TRBJ1-1, with a weak D call TRBD1 (6 bases). The CDR3 length is 14 residues. Germline lookup yields CDR1 SQVTM and CDR2 ANQGSEA. The germline V and J ends were trimmed by 6 bases and 7 bases, with 21 bases remaining between them. The CDR3 coding sequence is TGCAGCGTCTCGGTTGGACAGATACCGTTTGAAGCTTTCTTT. Translating gives CSVSVGQIPFEAFF.

This clonotype has a count of ten or more. This chain joins TRBV28 and TRBJ1-2, with TRBD1 matching 8 bases. The CDR3 runs to 16 residues. V lost 1 base, J lost 8 bases, and 12 bases stayed unmatched. Germline CDR1 MDHEN, CDR2 SYDVKM. The CDR3 region is CASSLLADRVSRGYTF. CDR3 in DNA: TGTGCCAGCAGTTTATTAGCGGACAGGGTATCGCGGGGCTACACCTTC.

At least ten counts were recorded for this clonotype. V gene TRBV29-1 combines with J gene TRBJ2-7, with D possibly matching TRBD2 (6 bases). Trimming shortened V by 0 bases and J by 1 base, and 13 bases separated the two germline ends. The CDR3 consists of 15 residues. Germline CDR1 SQVTM, CDR2 ANQGSEA. CDR3 nucleotides: TGCAGCGTTGAAGATGTCGGGACTTATTCCTACGAGCAGTACTTC. Its translation: CSVEDVGTYSYEQYF.